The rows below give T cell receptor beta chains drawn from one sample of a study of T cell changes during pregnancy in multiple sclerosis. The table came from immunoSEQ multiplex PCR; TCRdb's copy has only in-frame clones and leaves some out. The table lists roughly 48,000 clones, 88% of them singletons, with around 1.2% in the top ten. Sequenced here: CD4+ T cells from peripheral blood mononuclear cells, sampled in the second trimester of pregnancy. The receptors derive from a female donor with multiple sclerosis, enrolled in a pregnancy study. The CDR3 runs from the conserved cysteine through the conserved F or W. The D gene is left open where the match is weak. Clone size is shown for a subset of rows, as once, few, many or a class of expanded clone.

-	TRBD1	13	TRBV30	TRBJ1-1	TGTGCCTGCGGGACAGGACAAAACACTGAAGCTTTCTTT	CACGTGQNTEAFF
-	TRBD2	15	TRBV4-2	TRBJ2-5	TGTGCCAGCAGCCAAGGCGGCGGGAGCGCGGGGACCCAGTACTTC	CASSQGGGSAGTQYF
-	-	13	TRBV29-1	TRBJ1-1	TGCAGCGTCCCAGGGGCCTTGAACACTGAAGCTTTCTTT	CSVPGALNTEAFF
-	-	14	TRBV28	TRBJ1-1	TGTGCCAGCAGTTTAGTGCAGGGTGCGCCTGAAGCTTTCTTT	CASSLVQGAPEAFF
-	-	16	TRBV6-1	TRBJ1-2	TGTGCCAGCAGTGAAAATGTCAGGGCCGCCTTCTATGGCTACACCTTC	CASSENVRAAFYGYTF
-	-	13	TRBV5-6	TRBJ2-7	TGTGCCAGCAGCTTGGGCGCGGGCTACGAGCAGTACTTC	CASSLGAGYEQYF
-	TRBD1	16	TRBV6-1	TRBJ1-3	TGTGCCAGCAGTGACCGACAGGGCAACTCTGGAAACACCATATATTTT	CASSDRQGNSGNTIYF
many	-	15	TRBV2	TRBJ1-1	TGTGCCAGCAGCGAATCCACAGGGTTAGTCGCTGAAGCTTTCTTT	CASSESTGLVAEAFF
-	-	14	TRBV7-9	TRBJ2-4	TGTGCCAGCAGCTTAGGAGGTTCCGGAGGCATTCAGTACTTC	CASSLGGSGGIQYF
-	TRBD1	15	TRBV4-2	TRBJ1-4	TGTGCCAGCAGCCGGACAGGGGAGGCTAATGAAAAACTGTTTTTT	CASSRTGEANEKLFF
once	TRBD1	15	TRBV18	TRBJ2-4	TGTGCCAGCTCGCCCCCGGGACAGGGAGGGCACATTCAGTACTTC	CASSPPGQGGHIQYF
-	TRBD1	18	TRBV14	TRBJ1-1	TGTGCCAGCAGCCAAGAACTTTCGGGGACAGCCTTGAACACTGAAGCTTTCTTT	CASSQELSGTALNTEAFF
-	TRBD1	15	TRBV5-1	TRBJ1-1	TGCGCCAGCAGCTTGCAGGGGGGTATGAACACTGAAGCTTTCTTT	CASSLQGGMNTEAFF
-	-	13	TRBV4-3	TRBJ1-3	TGCGCCAGCAGCCCGGTGACTGGAAACACCATATATTTT	CASSPVTGNTIYF
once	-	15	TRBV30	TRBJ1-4	TGTGCCTGGAGTACACCTCGGGGAACTAATGAAAAACTGTTTTTT	CAWSTPRGTNEKLFF
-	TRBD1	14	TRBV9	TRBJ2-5	TGTGCCAGCAGCCCGACAGGGAAGGGGTGGACCCAGTACTTC	CASSPTGKGWTQYF
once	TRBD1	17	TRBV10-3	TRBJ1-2	TGTGCCATCAGGAGGACCTGGGGACAGGGAGCTTTCTATGGCTACACCTTC	CAIRRTWGQGAFYGYTF
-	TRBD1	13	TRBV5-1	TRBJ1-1	TGCGCCAGCAGCTTCCGACAGGGCACTGAAGCTTTCTTT	CASSFRQGTEAFF
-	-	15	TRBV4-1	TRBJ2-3	TGCGCCAGCAGCCCCGGACAGTTTAGCACAGATACGCAGTATTTT	CASSPGQFSTDTQYF
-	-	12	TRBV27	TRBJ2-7	TGTGCCAGCAGTTTCCAGGGATACGAGCAGTACTTC	CASSFQGYEQYF